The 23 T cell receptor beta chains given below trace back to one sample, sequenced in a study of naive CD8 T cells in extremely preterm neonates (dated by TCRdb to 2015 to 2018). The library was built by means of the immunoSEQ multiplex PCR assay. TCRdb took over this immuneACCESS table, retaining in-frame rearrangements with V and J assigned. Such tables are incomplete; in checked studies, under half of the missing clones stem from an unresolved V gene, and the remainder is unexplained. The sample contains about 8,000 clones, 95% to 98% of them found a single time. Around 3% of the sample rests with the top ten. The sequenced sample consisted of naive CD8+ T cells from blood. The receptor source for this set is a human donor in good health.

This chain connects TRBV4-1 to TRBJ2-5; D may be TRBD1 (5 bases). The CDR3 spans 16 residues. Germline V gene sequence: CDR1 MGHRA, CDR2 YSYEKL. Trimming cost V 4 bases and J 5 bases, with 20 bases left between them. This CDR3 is CASSPPSDLYRETQYF. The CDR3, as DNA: TGCGCCAGCAGCCCTCCATCAGACTTATACAGGGAGACCCAGTACTTC.

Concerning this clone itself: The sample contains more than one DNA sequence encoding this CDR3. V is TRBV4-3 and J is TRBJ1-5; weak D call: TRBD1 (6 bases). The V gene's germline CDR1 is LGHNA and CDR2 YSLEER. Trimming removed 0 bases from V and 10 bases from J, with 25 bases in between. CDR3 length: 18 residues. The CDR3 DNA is TGCGCCAGCAGCCAAGATTGGGGCCCCGGGGGGGCAGGGCAACCCCAGCATTTT. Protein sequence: CASSQDWGPGGAGQPQHF.

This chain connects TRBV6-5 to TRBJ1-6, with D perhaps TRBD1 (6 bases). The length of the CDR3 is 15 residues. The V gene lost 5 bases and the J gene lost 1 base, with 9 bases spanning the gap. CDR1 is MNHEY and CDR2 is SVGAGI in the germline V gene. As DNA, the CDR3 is TGTGCCAGCAGTACCCAGGGGTCCTATAATTCACCCCTCCACTTT. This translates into CASSTQGSYNSPLHF.

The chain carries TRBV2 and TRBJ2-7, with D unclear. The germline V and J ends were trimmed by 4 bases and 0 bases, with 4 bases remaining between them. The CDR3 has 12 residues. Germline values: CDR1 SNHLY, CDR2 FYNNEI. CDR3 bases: TGTGCCAGCAGTGGCGGCTCCTACGAGCAGTACTTC. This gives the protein CASSGGSYEQYF.

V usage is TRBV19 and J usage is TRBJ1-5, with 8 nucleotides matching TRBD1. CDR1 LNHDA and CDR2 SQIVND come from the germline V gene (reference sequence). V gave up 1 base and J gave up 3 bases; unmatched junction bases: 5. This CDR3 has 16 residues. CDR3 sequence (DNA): TGTGCCAGTAGTATAGGGGCAGGGGGCAACAATCAGCCCCAGCATTTT. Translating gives CASSIGAGGNNQPQHF.

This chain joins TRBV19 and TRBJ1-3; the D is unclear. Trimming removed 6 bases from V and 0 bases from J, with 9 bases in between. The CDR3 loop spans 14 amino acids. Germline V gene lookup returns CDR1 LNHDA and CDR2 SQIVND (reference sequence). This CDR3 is CASSGWASGNTIYF. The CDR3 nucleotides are TGTGCCAGTAGCGGTTGGGCCTCTGGAAACACCATATATTTT.

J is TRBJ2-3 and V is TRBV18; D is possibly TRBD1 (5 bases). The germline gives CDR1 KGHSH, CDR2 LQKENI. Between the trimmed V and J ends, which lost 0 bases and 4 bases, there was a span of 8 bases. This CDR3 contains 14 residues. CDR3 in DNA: TGTGCCAGCTCACCACCCGCAGGGTCAGATACGCAGTATTTT. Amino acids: CASSPPAGSDTQYF. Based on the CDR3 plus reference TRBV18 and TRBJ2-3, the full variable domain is NAGVMQNPRHLVRRRGQEARLRCSPMKGHSHVYWYRQLPEEGLKFMVYLQKENIIDESGMPKERFSAEFPKEGPSILRIQQVVRGDSAAYFCASSPPAGSDTQYFGPGTRLTVL.

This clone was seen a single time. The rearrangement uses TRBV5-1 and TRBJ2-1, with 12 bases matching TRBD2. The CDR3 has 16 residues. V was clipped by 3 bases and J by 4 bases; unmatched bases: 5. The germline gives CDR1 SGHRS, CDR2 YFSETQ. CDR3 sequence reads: CASSSRTSGAYNEQFF. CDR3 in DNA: TGCGCCAGCAGCTCGCGGACTAGCGGGGCTTACAATGAGCAGTTCTTC.

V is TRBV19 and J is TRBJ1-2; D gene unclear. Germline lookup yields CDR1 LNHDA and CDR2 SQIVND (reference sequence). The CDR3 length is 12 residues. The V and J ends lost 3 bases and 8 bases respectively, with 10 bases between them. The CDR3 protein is CASSIGKGGYTF. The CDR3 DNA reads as TGTGCCAGTAGTATCGGGAAGGGCGGCTACACCTTC.

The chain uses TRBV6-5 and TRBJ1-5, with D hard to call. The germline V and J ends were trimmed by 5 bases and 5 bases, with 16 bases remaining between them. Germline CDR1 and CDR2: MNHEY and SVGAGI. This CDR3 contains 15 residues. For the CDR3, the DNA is TGTGCCAGCAGTCCGGTCTCGACATATTATCAGCCCCAGCATTTT. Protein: CASSPVSTYYQPQHF.

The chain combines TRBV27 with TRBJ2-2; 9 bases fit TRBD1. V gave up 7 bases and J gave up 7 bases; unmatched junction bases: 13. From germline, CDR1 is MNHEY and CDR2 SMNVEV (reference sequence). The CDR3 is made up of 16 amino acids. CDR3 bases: TGTGCCAGCACTCCGGTGGGGACAGGGTTCCTCGGGGAGCTGTTTTTT. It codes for CASTPVGTGFLGELFF.

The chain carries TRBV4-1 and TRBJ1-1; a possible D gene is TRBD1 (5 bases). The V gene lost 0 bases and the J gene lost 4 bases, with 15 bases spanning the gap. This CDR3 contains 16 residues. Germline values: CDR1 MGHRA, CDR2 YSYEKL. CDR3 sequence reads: CASSQENSGWGTEAFF. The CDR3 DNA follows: TGCGCCAGCAGCCAAGAGAATTCAGGGTGGGGCACTGAAGCTTTCTTT.

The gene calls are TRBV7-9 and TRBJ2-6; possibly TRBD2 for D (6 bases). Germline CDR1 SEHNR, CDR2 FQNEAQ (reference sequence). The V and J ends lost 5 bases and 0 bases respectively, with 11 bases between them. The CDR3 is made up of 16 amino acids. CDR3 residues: CASSKPAGSGANVLTF. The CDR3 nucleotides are TGTGCCAGCAGCAAACCAGCGGGCTCTGGGGCCAACGTCCTGACTTTC.

In DNA form, the CDR3 reads TGTGCCAGCAGTTTATCTCTTAGCGCCTCCTACAATGAGCAGTTCTTC. Translating gives CASSLSLSASYNEQFF. The chain uses TRBV27 and TRBJ2-1, with a tentative D call TRBD2 (5 bases). Germline V gene lookup returns CDR1 MNHEY and CDR2 SMNVEV (reference sequence). With 0 bases removed from V and 0 bases from J, the gap between germline ends came to 9 bases. The CDR3 has 16 amino acids.

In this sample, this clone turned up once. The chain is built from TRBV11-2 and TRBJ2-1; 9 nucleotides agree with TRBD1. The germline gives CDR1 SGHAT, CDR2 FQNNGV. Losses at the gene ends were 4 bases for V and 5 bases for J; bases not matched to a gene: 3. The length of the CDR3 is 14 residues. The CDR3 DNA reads TGTGCCAGCAGCTACGGGACAGGGCACAATGAGCAGTTCTTC. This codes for CASSYGTGHNEQFF.

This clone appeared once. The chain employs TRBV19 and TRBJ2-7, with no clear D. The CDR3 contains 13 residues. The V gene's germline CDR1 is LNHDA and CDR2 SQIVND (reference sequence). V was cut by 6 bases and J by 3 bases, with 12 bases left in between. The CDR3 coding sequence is TGTGCCAGTAGAGGCAGGTCCTTCTACGAGCAGTACTTC. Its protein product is CASRGRSFYEQYF. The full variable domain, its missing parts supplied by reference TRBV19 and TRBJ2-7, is DGGITQSPKYLFRKEGQNVTLSCEQNLNHDAMYWYRQDPGQGLRLIYYSQIVNDFQKGDIAEGYSVSREKKESFPLTVTSAQKNPTAFYLCASRGRSFYEQYFGPGTRLTVT.

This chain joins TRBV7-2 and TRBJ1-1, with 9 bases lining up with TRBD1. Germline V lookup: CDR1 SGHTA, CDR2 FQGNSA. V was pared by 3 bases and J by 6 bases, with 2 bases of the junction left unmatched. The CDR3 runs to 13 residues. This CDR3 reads CASSLTGGAEAFF. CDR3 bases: TGTGCCAGCAGCTTGACAGGGGGGGCTGAAGCTTTCTTT.

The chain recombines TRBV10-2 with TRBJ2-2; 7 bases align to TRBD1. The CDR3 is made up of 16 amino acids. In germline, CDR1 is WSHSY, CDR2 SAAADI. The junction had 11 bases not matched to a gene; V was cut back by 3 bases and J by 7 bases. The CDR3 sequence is CASSDRLGGGGGELFF. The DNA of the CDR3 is TGCGCCAGCAGTGATCGGTTAGGGGGCGGCGGCGGGGAGCTGTTTTTT.

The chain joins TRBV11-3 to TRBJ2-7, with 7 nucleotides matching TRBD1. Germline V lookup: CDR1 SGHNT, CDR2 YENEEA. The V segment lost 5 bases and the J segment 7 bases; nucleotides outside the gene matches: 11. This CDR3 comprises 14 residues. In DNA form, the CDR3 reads TGTGCCAGCAGCACCCGGGACAGCCCTAGGGAGCAGTACTTC. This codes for CASSTRDSPREQYF.

The CDR3, as DNA: TGTGCCAGCAGTTTAATATCAGGGTTTAGCAATCAGCCCCAGCATTTT. Its protein is CASSLISGFSNQPQHF. The chain uses TRBV27 and TRBJ1-5, with TRBD1 as a possible D gene (5 bases). The germline V gene encodes CDR1 MNHEY and CDR2 SMNVEV (reference sequence). V lost 2 bases and J 0 bases, leaving 11 bases between the germline ends. The CDR3 is 16 amino acids.

CDR3 sequence (DNA): TGTGCCAGCAGTGACGGGACAGATCCACACAGCTACTATGGCTACACCTTC. Amino acids: CASSDGTDPHSYYGYTF. The gene calls are TRBV6-4 and TRBJ1-2, with TRBD1 identical over 7 bases. V lost 2 bases, J lost 3 bases, and 12 bases stayed unmatched. CDR3 length: 17 amino acids. Germline assignment: CDR1 MRHNA and CDR2 SNTAGT.

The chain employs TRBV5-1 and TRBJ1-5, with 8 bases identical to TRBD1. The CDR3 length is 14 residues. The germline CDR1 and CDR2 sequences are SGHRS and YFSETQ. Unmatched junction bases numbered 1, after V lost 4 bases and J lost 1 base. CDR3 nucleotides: TGCGCCAGCAGCGCAGGGGGCAGCAATCAGCCCCAGCATTTT. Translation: CASSAGGSNQPQHF.

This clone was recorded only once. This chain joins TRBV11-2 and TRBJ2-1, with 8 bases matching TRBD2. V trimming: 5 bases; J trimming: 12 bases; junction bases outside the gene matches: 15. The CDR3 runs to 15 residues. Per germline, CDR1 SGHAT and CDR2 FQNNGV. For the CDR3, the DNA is TGTGCCAGCAGCGGTACTAGCGGAGCCTCCCGGGTGCAGTTCTTC. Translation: CASSGTSGASRVQFF.